The T cell receptor beta chain under discussion was sequenced for a study of cytomegalovirus exposure and HLA in healthy donors. Across the study: Samples from HLA-typed donors yielded about 80 million unique TCRs in an early data release.

The PCR had 60 Vbeta and 13 Jbeta primers. Sequenced by immunoSEQ multiplex PCR; TCRdb stores in-frame clones only, minus some. The profile shows around 130,000 clones, approximately 75% of them singletons. These donors counted as nominally healthy when sampled, but unrecorded immune exposures were likely. After removal of 4 bases from V and 0 bases from J, the junction contained 3 bases not matched to a gene. The CDR3 spans 14 residues. CDR1 is SGHRS and CDR2 is YFSETQ in the germline V gene. As concerns this clone: Its specificity is not known.

The study's findings and limits: In a later analysis, TCR beta V- and J-gene trimming showed a link to a missense DCLRE1C variant. Reports indicated that the classifier achieved high specificity and sensitivity in diagnosing cytomegalovirus status.

This chain uses TRBV5-1 with TRBJ1-2; 7 bases match TRBD1. Sequencing input: PBMCs. The receptor's source is a man in his forties in good health and CMV-seronegative. The CDR3 DNA sequence: TGCGCCAGCAGCCGGGACAGACCTAACTATGGCTACACCTTC. Protein sequence: CASSRDRPNYGYTF.